The text below deals with one TCR beta chain. This record belongs to a study of control samples from healthy donors and cancer patients. The protocol was immunoSEQ multiplex PCR, while the TCRdb copy is restricted to in-frame clones and leaves out a portion. The repertoire consists of about 170,000 clones, with 70% to 90% occurring once and the leading ten covering 4% to 6%. There are 15 residues in the CDR3. CDR1 and CDR2 (germline): MNHEY, SMNVEV (reference sequence). The junction had 3 bases not matched to a gene; V was cut back by 2 bases and J by 3 bases. The V and J genes are TRBV27 and TRBJ2-3, with TRBD2 identical over 9 bases. The clonotype comes from a woman aged 30 to 39 in good health. The sequenced material came from blood. This CDR3 reads CASSLIAGATDTQYF. The CDR3, as DNA: TGTGCCAGCAGTTTAATAGCGGGAGCTACAGATACGCAGTATTTT.